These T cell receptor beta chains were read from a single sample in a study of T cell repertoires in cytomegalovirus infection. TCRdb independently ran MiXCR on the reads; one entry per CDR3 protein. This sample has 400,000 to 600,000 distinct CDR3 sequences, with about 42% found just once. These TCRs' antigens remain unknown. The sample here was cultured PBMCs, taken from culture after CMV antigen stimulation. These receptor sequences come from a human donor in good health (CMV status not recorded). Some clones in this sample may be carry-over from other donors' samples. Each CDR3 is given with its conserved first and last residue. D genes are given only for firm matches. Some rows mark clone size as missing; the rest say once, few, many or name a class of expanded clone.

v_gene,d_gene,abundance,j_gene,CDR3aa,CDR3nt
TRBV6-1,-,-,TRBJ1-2,CASSETPSLDYGYTF,TGTGCCAGCAGTGAAACCCCTTCCCTGGACTATGGCTACACCTTC
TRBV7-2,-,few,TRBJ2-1,CASSLALARASYNEQFF,TGTGCCAGCAGCTTAGCGCTAGCGAGGGCATCCTACAATGAGCAGTTCTTC
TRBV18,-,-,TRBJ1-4,CASSPDAGLRGEKLFF,TGTGCCAGCTCACCGGACGCGGGGTTGAGAGGTGAAAAACTGTTTTTT
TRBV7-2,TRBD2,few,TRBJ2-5,CASSLVSGRLETQYF,TGTGCCAGCAGCTTGGTTAGCGGGAGGCTAGAGACCCAGTACTTC
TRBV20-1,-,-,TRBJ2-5,CSAPRWGSKPETQYF,TGCAGTGCTCCCCGGTGGGGTTCGAAGCCGGAGACCCAGTACTTC
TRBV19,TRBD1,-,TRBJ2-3,CATEGWGRGRGGTQYF,TGTGCCACCGAGGGATGGGGCAGGGGGCGAGGTGGTACGCAGTATTTT
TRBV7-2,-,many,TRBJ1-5,CASSLGRGGNQPQHF,TGTGCCAGCAGCTTAGGCAGGGGAGGCAATCAGCCCCAGCATTTT
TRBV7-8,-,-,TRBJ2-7,CASSPTGTLYEQYF,TGTGCCAGCAGCCCCACAGGGACCCTCTACGAGCAGTACTTC
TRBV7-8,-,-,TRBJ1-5,CASSPRTVNQPQHF,TGTGCCAGCAGCCCTCGGACGGTCAATCAGCCCCAGCATTTT
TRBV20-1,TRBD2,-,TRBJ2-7,CSAKETGTSVGEQYF,TGCAGTGCTAAAGAGACGGGGACTAGCGTGGGGGAGCAGTACTTC
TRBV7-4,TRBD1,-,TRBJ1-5,CASSPQTSTGGNQPQHF,TGTGCCAGCAGCCCTCAAACCTCAACAGGGGGCAATCAGCCCCAGCATTTT
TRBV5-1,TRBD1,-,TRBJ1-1,CASSLVGTGGTEAFF,TGCGCCAGCAGCTTGGTCGGGACAGGGGGCACTGAAGCTTTCTTT
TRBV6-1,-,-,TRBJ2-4,CATHGRSKNIQYF,TGTGCCACCCACGGGAGATCCAAAAACATTCAGTACTTC
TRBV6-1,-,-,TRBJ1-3,CASTGGGGNTIYF,TGTGCCAGCACTGGGGGGGGTGGAAACACCATATATTTT
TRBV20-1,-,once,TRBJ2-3,CSASLDVGSTDTQYF,TGCAGTGCTAGTTTGGATGTGGGGAGCACAGATACGCAGTATTTT
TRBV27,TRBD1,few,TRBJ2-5,CASSPRGTGVWRETQYF,TGTGCCAGCAGCCCCCGGGGGACAGGGGTGTGGAGAGAGACCCAGTACTTC
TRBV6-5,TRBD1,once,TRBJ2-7,CASSYDGQGGNEQYF,TGTGCCAGCAGTTACGACGGACAGGGGGGTAACGAGCAGTACTTC
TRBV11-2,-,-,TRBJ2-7,CASSLVAPGEQYF,TGTGCCAGCAGCTTAGTCGCTCCTGGGGAGCAGTACTTC
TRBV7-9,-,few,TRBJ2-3,CASSRVGLEKVTDTQYF,TGTGCCAGCAGCCGCGTGGGGCTCGAAAAGGTCACAGATACGCAGTATTTT
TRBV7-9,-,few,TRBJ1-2,CASRRGDNYGYTF,TGTGCCAGCAGAAGGGGGGATAACTATGGCTACACCTTC
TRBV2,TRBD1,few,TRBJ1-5,CASRDRGVNNQPQHF,TGTGCCAGCAGGGACAGGGGCGTTAACAATCAGCCCCAGCATTTT
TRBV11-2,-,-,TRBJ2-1,CASSSAGAYEQFF,TGTGCCAGCAGCTCCGCGGGGGCGTATGAGCAGTTCTTC
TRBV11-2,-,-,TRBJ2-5,CASTRTMEETQYF,TGTGCCAGCACCCGGACTATGGAAGAGACCCAGTACTTC
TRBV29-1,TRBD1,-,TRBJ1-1,CSLWDSLNTEAFF,TGCAGCTTATGGGACAGCTTGAACACTGAAGCTTTCTTT
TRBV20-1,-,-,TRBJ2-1,CSAIRDTSFNEQFF,TGCAGTGCGATCCGGGACACCAGTTTCAATGAGCAGTTCTTC
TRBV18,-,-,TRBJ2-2,CASSRGWQADGELFF,TGTGCCAGCTCACGCGGTTGGCAGGCGGATGGGGAGCTGTTTTTT
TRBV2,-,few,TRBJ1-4,CASSEDGQGGEKLFF,TGTGCCAGCAGTGAAGATGGCCAAGGGGGGGAAAAACTGTTTTTT